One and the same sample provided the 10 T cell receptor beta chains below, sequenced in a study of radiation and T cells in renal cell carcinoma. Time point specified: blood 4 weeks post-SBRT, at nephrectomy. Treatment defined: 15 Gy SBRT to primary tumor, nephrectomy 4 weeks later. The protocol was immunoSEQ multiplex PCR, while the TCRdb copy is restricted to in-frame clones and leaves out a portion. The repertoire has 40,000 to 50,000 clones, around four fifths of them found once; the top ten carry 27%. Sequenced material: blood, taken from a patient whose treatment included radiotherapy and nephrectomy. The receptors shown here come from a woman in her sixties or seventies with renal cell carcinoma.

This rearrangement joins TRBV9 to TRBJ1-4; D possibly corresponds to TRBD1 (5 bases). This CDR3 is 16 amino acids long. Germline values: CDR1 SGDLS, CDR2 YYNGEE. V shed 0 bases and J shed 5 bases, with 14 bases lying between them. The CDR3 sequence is CASSVAPGGRNEKLFF. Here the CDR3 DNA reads TGTGCCAGCAGCGTAGCCCCCGGGGGACGAAATGAAAAACTGTTTTTT.

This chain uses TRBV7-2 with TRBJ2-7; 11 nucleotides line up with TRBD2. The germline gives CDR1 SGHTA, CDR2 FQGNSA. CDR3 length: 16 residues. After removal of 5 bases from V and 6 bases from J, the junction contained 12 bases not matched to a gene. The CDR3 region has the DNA TGTGCCAGCAGCCCCGGAAATCTAGCGGGAGGAGGCGAGCAGTACTTC. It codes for CASSPGNLAGGGEQYF.

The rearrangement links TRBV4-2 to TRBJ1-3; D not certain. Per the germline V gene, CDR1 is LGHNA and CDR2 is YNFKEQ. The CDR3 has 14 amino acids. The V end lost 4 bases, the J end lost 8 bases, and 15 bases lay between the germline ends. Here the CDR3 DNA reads TGTGCCAGCAGCCCCCGGACCGGGGATGACACCATATATTTT. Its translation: CASSPRTGDDTIYF.

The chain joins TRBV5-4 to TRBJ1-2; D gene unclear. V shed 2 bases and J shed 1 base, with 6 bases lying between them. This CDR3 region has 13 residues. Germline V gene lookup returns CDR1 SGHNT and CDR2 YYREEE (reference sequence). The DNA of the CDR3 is TGTGCCAGCAGCTTAGTTGATAACTATGGCTACACCTTC. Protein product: CASSLVDNYGYTF.

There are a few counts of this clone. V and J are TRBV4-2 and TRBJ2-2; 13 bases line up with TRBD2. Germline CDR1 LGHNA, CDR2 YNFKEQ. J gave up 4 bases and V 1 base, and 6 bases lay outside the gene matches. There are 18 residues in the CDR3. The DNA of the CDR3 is TGTGCCAGCAGCCAAGCTACTAGCGGGGGGGCGTCCACCGGGGAGCTGTTTTTT. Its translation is CASSQATSGGASTGELFF.

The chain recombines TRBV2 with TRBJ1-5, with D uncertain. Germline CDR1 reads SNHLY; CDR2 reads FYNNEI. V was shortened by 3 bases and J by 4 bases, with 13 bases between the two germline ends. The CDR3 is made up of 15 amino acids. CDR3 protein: CASSDARGLNQPQHF. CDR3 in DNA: TGTGCCAGCAGTGACGCCCGGGGTCTAAATCAGCCCCAGCATTTT.

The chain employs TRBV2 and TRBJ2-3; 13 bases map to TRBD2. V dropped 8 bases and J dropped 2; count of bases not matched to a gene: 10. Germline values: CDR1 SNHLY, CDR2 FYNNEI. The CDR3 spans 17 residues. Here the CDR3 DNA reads TGTGCCAGCGCCTCCGGGACTAGCGGGGACCACACAGATACGCAGTATTTT. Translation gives CASASGTSGDHTDTQYF.

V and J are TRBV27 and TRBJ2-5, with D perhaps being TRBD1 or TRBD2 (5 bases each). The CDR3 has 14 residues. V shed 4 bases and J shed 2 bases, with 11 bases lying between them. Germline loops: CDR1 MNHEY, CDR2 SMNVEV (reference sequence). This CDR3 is CASSSGTYQETQYF. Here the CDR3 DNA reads TGTGCCAGCAGTTCTGGGACGTATCAAGAGACCCAGTACTTC.

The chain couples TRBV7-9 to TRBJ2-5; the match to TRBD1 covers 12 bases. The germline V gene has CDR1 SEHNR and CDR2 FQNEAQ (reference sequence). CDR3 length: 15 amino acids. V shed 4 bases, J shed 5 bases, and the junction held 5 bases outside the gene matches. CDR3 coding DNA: TGTGCCAGCAGCTGGGGGACAGGGGGCTTGGAGACCCAGTACTTC. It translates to CASSWGTGGLETQYF.

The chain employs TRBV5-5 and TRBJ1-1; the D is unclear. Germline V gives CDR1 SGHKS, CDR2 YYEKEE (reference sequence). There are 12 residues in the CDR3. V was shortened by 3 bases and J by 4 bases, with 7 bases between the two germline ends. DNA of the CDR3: TGTGCCAGCAGCTCTGTGAGCACTGAAGCTTTCTTT. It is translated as CASSSVSTEAFF.